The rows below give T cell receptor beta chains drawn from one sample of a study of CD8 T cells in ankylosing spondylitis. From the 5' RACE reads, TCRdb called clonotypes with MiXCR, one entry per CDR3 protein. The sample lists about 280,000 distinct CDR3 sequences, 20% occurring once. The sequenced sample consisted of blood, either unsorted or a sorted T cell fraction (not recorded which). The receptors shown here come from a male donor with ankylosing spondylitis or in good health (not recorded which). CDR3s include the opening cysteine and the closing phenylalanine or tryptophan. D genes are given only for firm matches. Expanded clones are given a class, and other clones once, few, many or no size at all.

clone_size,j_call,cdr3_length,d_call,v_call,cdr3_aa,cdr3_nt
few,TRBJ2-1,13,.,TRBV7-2,CASSNRGYNEQFF,TGTGCCAGCAGCAACCGGGGGTACAATGAGCAGTTCTTC
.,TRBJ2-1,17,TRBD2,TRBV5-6,CASSRTSGRLSYNEQFF,TGTGCCAGCAGCCGGACTAGCGGCCGCCTATCCTACAATGAGCAGTTCTTC
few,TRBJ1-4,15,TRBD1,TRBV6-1,CASRRTGEQNEKLFF,TGTGCCAGCAGACGGACAGGAGAACAAAATGAAAAACTGTTTTTT
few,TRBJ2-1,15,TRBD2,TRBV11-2,CASSFIPGGAGEQFF,TGTGCCAGCAGCTTTATTCCCGGGGGGGCGGGTGAGCAGTTCTTC
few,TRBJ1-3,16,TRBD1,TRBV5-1,CASSRLGTGTGNTIYF,TGCGCCAGCAGCCGCCTAGGGACAGGGACAGGAAACACCATATATTTT
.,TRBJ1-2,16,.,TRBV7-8,CASSLGTGPKGYGYTF,TGTGCCAGCAGCTTGGGTACGGGCCCGAAGGGCTATGGCTACACCTTC
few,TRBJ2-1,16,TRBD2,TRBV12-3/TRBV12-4,CASTPRTSGPYNEQFF,TGTGCCAGCACCCCTCGGACTAGCGGGCCCTACAATGAGCAGTTCTTC
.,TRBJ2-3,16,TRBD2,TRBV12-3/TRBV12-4,CASSLGSGGPLDTQYF,TGTGCCAGCAGTTTAGGCTCGGGGGGGCCCTTAGATACGCAGTATTTT
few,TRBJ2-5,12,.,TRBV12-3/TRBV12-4,CASSQITGTQYF,TGTGCCAGCAGTCAAATTACTGGGACCCAGTACTTC
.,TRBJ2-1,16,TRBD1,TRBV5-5,CASSSAGTDQYNERFF,TGTGCCAGCAGCTCTGCCGGGACAGACCAGTACAATGAGCGGTTCTTC
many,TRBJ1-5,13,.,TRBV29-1,CSASDGNNQPQHF,TGCAGCGCTTCGGACGGGAACAATCAGCCCCAGCATTTT
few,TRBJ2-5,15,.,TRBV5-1,CASSSRDPRGETQYF,TGCGCCAGCAGCTCGCGGGACCCTCGCGGAGAGACCCAGTACTTC
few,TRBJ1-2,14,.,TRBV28,CASSPSPTIYGYTF,TGTGCCAGCAGTCCTTCCCCGACCATCTATGGCTACACCTTC
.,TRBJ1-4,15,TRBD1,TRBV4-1,CASSQDAQGDEKLFF,TGCGCCAGCAGCCAAGACGCCCAGGGGGATGAAAAACTGTTTTTT
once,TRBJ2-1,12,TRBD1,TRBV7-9,CASSLQGQEQFF,TGTGCCAGCAGCTTACAGGGACAGGAGCAGTTCTTC
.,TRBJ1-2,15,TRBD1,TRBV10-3,CAISIPGQSLYGYTF,TGTGCCATCAGTATTCCGGGACAGTCCCTCTATGGCTACACCTTC
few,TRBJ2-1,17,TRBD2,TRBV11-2,CASSLEFSSGEHNEQFF,TGTGCCAGCAGCTTAGAGTTTTCTAGCGGGGAGCACAATGAGCAGTTCTTC
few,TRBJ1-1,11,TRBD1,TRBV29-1,CSVGRGPEAFF,TGCAGCGTTGGCAGGGGGCCTGAAGCTTTCTTT
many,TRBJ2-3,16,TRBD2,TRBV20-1,CSASWSGVAGEDTQYF,TGCAGTGCTAGCTGGTCGGGAGTAGCGGGAGAGGATACGCAGTATTTT
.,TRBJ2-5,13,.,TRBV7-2,CASSLVRSETQYF,TGTGCCAGCAGCTTAGTTCGATCGGAGACCCAGTACTTC
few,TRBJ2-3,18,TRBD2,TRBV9,CASRGGGRIQTTTDTQYF,TGTGCCAGCAGGGGTGGCGGGAGAATCCAAACGACGACAGATACGCAGTATTTT
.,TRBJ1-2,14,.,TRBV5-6,CASSLAVTDYGYTF,TGTGCCAGCAGCTTGGCTGTCACGGACTATGGCTACACCTTC
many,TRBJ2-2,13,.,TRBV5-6,CASSSPGPGELFF,TGTGCCAGCAGCTCGCCGGGGCCCGGGGAGCTGTTTTTT
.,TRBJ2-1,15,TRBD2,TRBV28,CASSLTLAGANEQFF,TGTGCCAGCAGTTTAACATTAGCGGGAGCCAATGAGCAGTTCTTC
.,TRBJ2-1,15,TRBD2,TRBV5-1,CASSLSSGLANEQFF,TGCGCCAGCAGCTTGTCGTCAGGACTAGCAAATGAGCAGTTCTTC
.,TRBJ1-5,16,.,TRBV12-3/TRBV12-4,CASSLIQGFGNQPQHF,TGTGCCAGCAGTCTTATTCAGGGCTTTGGCAATCAGCCCCAGCATTTT
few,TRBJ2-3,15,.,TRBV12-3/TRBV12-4,CASRMGGRSTDTQYF,TGTGCCAGCCGGATGGGGGGGCGTAGCACAGATACGCAGTATTTT
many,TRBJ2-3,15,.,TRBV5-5,CASSFFGQGTDTQYF,TGTGCCAGCAGCTTCTTCGGACAAGGCACAGATACGCAGTATTTT